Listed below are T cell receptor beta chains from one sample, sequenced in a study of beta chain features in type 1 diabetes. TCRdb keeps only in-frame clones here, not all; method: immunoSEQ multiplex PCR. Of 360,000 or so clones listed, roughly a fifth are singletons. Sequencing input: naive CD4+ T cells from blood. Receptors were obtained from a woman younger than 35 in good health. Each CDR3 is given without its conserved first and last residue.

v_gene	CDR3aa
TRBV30	AWSLVGATEAF
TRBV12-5	ASGLVAGVPYGYT
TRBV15	ATSRDRAASGNTIY
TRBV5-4	ASSQNADEKLF
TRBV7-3	ASSPHAGNEQY
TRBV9	ASSVGLVSSYGYT
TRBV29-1	SVGGGTGRRRTEAF
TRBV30	AWSPGGDTQY
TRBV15	ATSRAGTGVAGELF
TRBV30	AWRAARRAMREQF
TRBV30	AWSIQGAYGYT
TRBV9	ASSVALGDTIY
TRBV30	AWGRADTQY
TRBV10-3	AIRGTSGSDEQF
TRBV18	ASSPQTNEKLF
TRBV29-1	SGGARTDTQY